Following are 28 T cell receptor beta chains from one sample sequenced in a study of blood T cell repertoires in COVID-19. Assay used: immunoSEQ multiplex PCR; TCRdb lists only in-frame clones, some missing. Of 180,000 or so clones in the sample, over 75% were seen once. The sample consisted of peripheral blood. These receptors were taken from a woman of 80 years or more with acute or convalescent COVID-19.

The chain combines TRBV19 with TRBJ2-5; 13 bases map to TRBD2. The CDR3 runs 16 residues. The V gene end was trimmed by 4 bases and the J gene end by 2 bases; junction bases not matched to a gene: 4. Germline V gene data show CDR1 as LNHDA and CDR2 as SQIVND (reference sequence). Here the CDR3 reads CASSNGLAGAQETQYF. CDR3 nucleotide sequence: TGTGCCAGTAGTAACGGACTAGCGGGGGCACAAGAGACCCAGTACTTC.

This rearrangement joins TRBV9 to TRBJ2-7; the match to TRBD2 covers 7 bases. CDR3 size: 14 residues. CDR1 SGDLS and CDR2 YYNGEE come from the germline V gene. Unmatched junction bases numbered 7, after V lost 4 bases and J lost 3 bases. DNA for the CDR3: TGTGCCAGCAGCTCGACGGGCGGGGGCTACGAGCAGTACTTC. Translation: CASSSTGGGYEQYF.

The chain's CDR3 is CAISVGQGREAFF. The CDR3 bases are TGTGCCATCAGTGTTGGACAGGGAAGGGAAGCTTTCTTT. The rearrangement links TRBV10-3 to TRBJ1-1; 8 nucleotides match TRBD1. V lost 4 bases to trimming and J lost 8 bases; unmatched junction nucleotides: 6. Per germline, CDR1 ENHRY and CDR2 SYGVKD. The CDR3 spans 13 residues.

The chain carries TRBV5-1 and TRBJ1-1, with D unresolved. CDR3 length: 14 amino acids. Germline V gene sequence: CDR1 SGHRS, CDR2 YFSETQ. V dropped 0 bases and J dropped 1 base, with 7 bases sitting between them. CDR3 loop: CASSLAQTNTEAFF. The CDR3, as DNA: TGCGCCAGCAGCTTGGCACAGACGAACACTGAAGCTTTCTTT.

CDR3 coding DNA: TGTGCCAGCAGCTCTAGACTAGTTCGCAATGAGCAGTTCTTC. This encodes CASSSRLVRNEQFF. This rearrangement joins TRBV7-2 to TRBJ2-1; maybe TRBD2 (6 bases). The CDR3 runs 14 residues. CDR1 and CDR2 from the germline V gene are SGHTA and FQGNSA. Trimming shortened V by 4 bases and J by 6 bases, and 13 bases separated the two germline ends.

The chain recombines TRBV19 with TRBJ2-2; the match to TRBD1 covers 9 bases. J was trimmed by 4 bases and V by 5 bases; bases with no gene match: 8. The CDR3 is 16 residues long. Germline V lookup: CDR1 LNHDA, CDR2 SQIVND (reference sequence). This CDR3 reads CASSLTQGASTGELFF. The CDR3 region has the DNA TGTGCCAGTAGTTTAACACAGGGGGCGAGCACCGGGGAGCTGTTTTTT.

In this sample, this clone turned up a few times. The chain recombines TRBV5-6 with TRBJ1-6, with 10 bases aligning to TRBD1. Germline V gene data show CDR1 as SGHDT and CDR2 as YYEEEE. Trimming cost V 2 bases and J 8 bases; bases outside gene matches: 4. This CDR3 has 15 amino acids. CDR3 amino acids: CASSFRTGGYSPLHF. The CDR3 region has the DNA TGTGCCAGCAGCTTCAGGACAGGGGGATATTCACCCCTCCACTTT.

The chain combines TRBV12-5 with TRBJ2-1; 8 nucleotides match TRBD2. Germline V gives CDR1 LGHNT, CDR2 FRNRAP. The ends lost 1 base at V and 9 bases at J; junction bases unmatched: 11. CDR3 length equals 16 residues. This CDR3 is CASGLGRGTSWSEQFF. In DNA form, the CDR3 reads TGTGCTAGTGGTTTGGGACGAGGGACTAGTTGGAGTGAGCAGTTCTTC.

The chain combines TRBV20-1 with TRBJ2-7, with D perhaps TRBD1 (6 bases). CDR3 length: 11 amino acids. V lost 7 bases and J lost 9, with 16 bases in between. Germline loops: CDR1 DFQATT, CDR2 SNEGSKA (reference sequence). The CDR3 nucleotides are TGCAGTGTCTCCAGGGGCCCCACGCAGTACTTC. Translation: CSVSRGPTQYF.

This chain links TRBV5-6 with TRBJ2-7; 8 bases line up with TRBD1. Germline assignment: CDR1 SGHDT and CDR2 YYEEEE. The CDR3 spans 14 residues. The junction had 7 bases not matched to a gene; V was cut back by 6 bases and J by 2 bases. The CDR3 DNA reads as TGTGCCAGCACCGGACAGGGACTCACCTACGAGCAGTACTTC. It translates to CASTGQGLTYEQYF.

This chain joins TRBV7-9 and TRBJ1-1; 7 bases align to TRBD1. The germline V gene has CDR1 SEHNR and CDR2 FQNEAQ (reference sequence). The CDR3 length is 14 residues. The ends lost 5 bases at V and 1 base at J; junction bases unmatched: 4. The CDR3: CASSLEGANTEAFF. For the CDR3, the DNA is TGTGCCAGCAGCCTGGAGGGGGCGAACACTGAAGCTTTCTTT.

The gene calls are TRBV5-1 and TRBJ2-3; TRBD1 agrees at 11 bases. Losses at the gene ends were 5 bases for V and 6 bases for J; bases not matched to a gene: 8. CDR3 length: 15 residues. Germline lookup yields CDR1 SGHRS and CDR2 YFSETQ. CDR3 sequence (DNA): TGCGCCAGCAGTGTAGGGACAGGGGGTCCGGATACGCAGTATTTT. Translated, it gives CASSVGTGGPDTQYF.

This sequence joins TRBV2 and TRBJ1-6, with TRBD1 as a possible D gene (5 bases). Germline assignment: CDR1 SNHLY and CDR2 FYNNEI. The CDR3 has 14 amino acids. The V and J ends lost 4 bases and 9 bases respectively, with 13 bases between them. CDR3 in DNA: TGTGCCAGCAGTGCGGACACAGCTCGTTCACCCCTCCACTTT. Residues: CASSADTARSPLHF. The whole variable domain, filled in from reference TRBV2 and TRBJ1-6, reads EPEVTQTPSHQVTQMGQEVILRCVPISNHLYFYWYRQILGQKVEFLVSFYNNEISEKSEIFDDQFSVERPDGSNFTLKIRSTKLEDSAMYFCASSADTARSPLHFGNGTRLTVT.

J is TRBJ2-7 and V is TRBV5-1, with 9 bases identical to TRBD2. CDR1 SGHRS and CDR2 YFSETQ come from the germline V gene. Unmatched junction bases numbered 4, after V lost 1 base and J lost 2 bases. The CDR3 has 15 residues. The CDR3 sequence: CASSLNLAGTYEQYF. The CDR3 coding sequence is TGCGCCAGCAGCTTGAACCTAGCGGGGACCTACGAGCAGTACTTC.

There are a few counts of this clone. J is TRBJ1-2 and V is TRBV12-3 or TRBV12-4; TRBD1 matches 9 bases. There are 12 residues in the CDR3. J was trimmed by 6 bases and V by 7 bases; bases with no gene match: 3. The DNA for the CDR3 is TGTGCCAGCACCGGGACAGGGCATGGCTACACCTTC. Protein sequence: CASTGTGHGYTF.

This rearrangement joins TRBV10-3 to TRBJ1-2, with a weak D call TRBD1 (5 bases). Germline lookup yields CDR1 ENHRY and CDR2 SYGVKD. The CDR3 extends over 14 amino acids. V was clipped by 3 bases and J by 4 bases, with 12 bases between them. The CDR3, as DNA: TGTGCCATCAGTGAAGGGGAATGGGCCTATGGCTACACCTTC. Translated, it gives CAISEGEWAYGYTF.

CDR3: CASSLNRGSGNTIYF. CDR3 coding DNA: TGCGCCAGCAGCTTGAACCGGGGTTCTGGAAACACCATATATTTT. The chain employs TRBV5-1 and TRBJ1-3, with D uncertain. The CDR3 length is 15 residues. Trimming took off 1 base at V and 1 base at J, with 9 bases between the two ends. The V gene's germline CDR1 is SGHRS and CDR2 YFSETQ.

V usage is TRBV7-6 and J usage is TRBJ2-3; TRBD1 agrees at 9 bases. The V gene's germline CDR1 is SGHVS and CDR2 FNYEAQ. This CDR3 has 15 amino acids. V was clipped by 4 bases and J by 1 base; unmatched bases: 3. CDR3 coding DNA: TGTGCCAGCAGCTCCGGACAGGGGCGCACAGATACGCAGTATTTT. The encoded protein is CASSSGQGRTDTQYF. Complete variable domain (other parts from reference TRBV7-6 and TRBJ2-3): GAGVSQSPRYKVTKRGQDVALRCDPISGHVSLYWYRQALGQGPEFLTYFNYEAQQDKSGLPNDRFSAERPEGSISTLTIQRTEQRDSAMYRCASSSGQGRTDTQYFGPGTRLTVL.

The rearrangement joins TRBV6-2 or TRBV6-3 to TRBJ2-5, with 9 bases identical to TRBD2. V was pared by 3 bases and J by 2 bases, with 10 bases of the junction left unmatched. This CDR3 is built from 17 residues. Germline CDR1 is MNHEY and CDR2 is SVGEGT. The CDR3 DNA reads as TGTGCCAGCAGTTATGTATTGGTTAGCGGGGGACAAGAGACCCAGTACTTC. Its translation is CASSYVLVSGGQETQYF.

This chain uses TRBV19 with TRBJ2-3; 9 positions match TRBD2. There are 17 residues in the CDR3. With 3 bases clipped from V and 1 base from J, the junction kept 8 bases outside the gene matches. Germline lookup yields CDR1 LNHDA and CDR2 SQIVND (reference sequence). The CDR3 DNA sequence: TGTGCCAGTAGTATCCGGACTAGCGCCCTTGGCACAGATACGCAGTATTTT. Protein product: CASSIRTSALGTDTQYF. The variable domain in full, with the rest retrieved from reference TRBV19 and TRBJ2-3, is DGGITQSPKYLFRKEGQNVTLSCEQNLNHDAMYWYRQDPGQGLRLIYYSQIVNDFQKGDIAEGYSVSREKKESFPLTVTSAQKNPTAFYLCASSIRTSALGTDTQYFGPGTRLTVL.

The genes are TRBV10-2 and TRBJ2-4; 10 positions match TRBD1. The CDR3 runs 15 residues. Germline V CDR1 and CDR2: WSHSY, SAAADI. V shed 6 bases and J 4 bases; nucleotides not matched to a gene: 6. DNA of the CDR3: TGCGCCAGCAGAAAGCCGGGACAGGGGAAAAACATTCAGTACTTC. Protein product: CASRKPGQGKNIQYF.

J is TRBJ1-2 and V is TRBV5-5; 8 bases are shared with TRBD1. CDR1 SGHKS and CDR2 YYEKEE come from the germline V gene (reference sequence). The CDR3 length is 15 residues. V dropped 4 bases and J dropped 1; count of bases not matched to a gene: 6. CDR3 sequence (DNA): TGTGCCAGCAGCGTTACAGGGGGACTTAACTATGGCTACACCTTC. Its protein is CASSVTGGLNYGYTF. Combining the CDR3 with reference TRBV5-5 and TRBJ1-2 gives the whole variable domain DAGVTQSPTHLIKTRGQQVTLRCSPISGHKSVSWYQQVLGQGPQFIFQYYEKEERGRGNFPDRFSARQFPNYSSELNVNALLLGDSALYLCASSVTGGLNYGYTFGSGTRLTVV.

The chain links TRBV19 to TRBJ1-4, with 7 bases that match TRBD1. The germline V gene encodes CDR1 LNHDA and CDR2 SQIVND (reference sequence). There are 14 residues in the CDR3. Trimming cost V 10 bases and J 8 bases; bases outside gene matches: 13. The DNA for the CDR3 is TGTGCCACCCAAGGGGGCTGGGGGCCGGAAAAACTGTTTTTT. Its translation is CATQGGWGPEKLFF.

The chain couples TRBV10-3 to TRBJ2-3; 9 positions agree with TRBD2. The germline CDR1 and CDR2 sequences are ENHRY and SYGVKD. CDR3 length equals 14 residues. V was pared by 9 bases and J by 4 bases, with 8 bases of the junction left unmatched. The CDR3 nucleotides read TGTGCCATTGGGGCGGGGGGGCCTTCAGATACGCAGTATTTT. Its protein is CAIGAGGPSDTQYF.

This chain links TRBV2 with TRBJ2-3; D is unresolved. Trimming shortened V by 3 bases and J by 5 bases, and 15 bases separated the two germline ends. This CDR3 comprises 15 residues. Germline CDR1 and CDR2: SNHLY and FYNNEI. The CDR3 spells CASSDQQIKRDTQYF. CDR3 coding DNA: TGTGCCAGCAGTGACCAACAAATTAAACGAGATACGCAGTATTTT.

V is TRBV5-1 and J is TRBJ2-7; D gene ambiguous. This CDR3 contains 14 residues. CDR1 is SGHRS and CDR2 is YFSETQ in the germline V gene. V lost 1 base and J 2 bases, leaving 10 bases between the germline ends. The CDR3: CASSLTVQTYEQYF. CDR3 in DNA: TGCGCCAGCAGCTTGACAGTCCAAACCTACGAGCAGTACTTC.

This chain connects TRBV7-8 to TRBJ2-2, with D unresolved. This CDR3 has 15 residues. Between the trimmed V and J ends, which lost 0 bases and 0 bases, there was a span of 5 bases. Germline loops: CDR1 SGHVS, CDR2 FQNEAQ. CDR3 coding DNA: TGTGCCAGCAGCTTAGCATTCGCGAACACCGGGGAGCTGTTTTTT. It specifies CASSLAFANTGELFF.

The chain is built from TRBV3-1 (or the pseudogene TRBV3-2) and TRBJ1-2; the match to TRBD1 covers 9 bases. Germline CDR1 reads LGHDT; CDR2 reads YNNKEL (reference sequence). The CDR3 totals 14 residues. V shed 7 bases and J 5 bases; nucleotides not matched to a gene: 8. The CDR3 region is CASTAGTGYYGYTF. CDR3 nucleotide sequence: TGTGCCAGCACCGCCGGGACAGGGTATTATGGCTACACCTTC.